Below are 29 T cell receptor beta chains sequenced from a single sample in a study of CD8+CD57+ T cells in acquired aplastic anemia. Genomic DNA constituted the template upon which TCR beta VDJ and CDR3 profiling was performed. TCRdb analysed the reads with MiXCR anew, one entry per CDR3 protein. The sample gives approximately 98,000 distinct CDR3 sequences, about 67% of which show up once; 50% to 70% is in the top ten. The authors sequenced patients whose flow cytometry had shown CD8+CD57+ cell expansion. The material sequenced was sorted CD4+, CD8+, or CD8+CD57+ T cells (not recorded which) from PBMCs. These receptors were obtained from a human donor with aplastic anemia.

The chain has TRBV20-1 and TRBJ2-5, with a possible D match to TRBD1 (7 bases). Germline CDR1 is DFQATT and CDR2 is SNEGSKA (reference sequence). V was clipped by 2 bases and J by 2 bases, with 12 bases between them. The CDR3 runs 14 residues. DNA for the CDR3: TGCAGTGCTAGAAGGGGGGACAGTCAAGAGACCCAGTACTTC. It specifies CSARRGDSQETQYF.

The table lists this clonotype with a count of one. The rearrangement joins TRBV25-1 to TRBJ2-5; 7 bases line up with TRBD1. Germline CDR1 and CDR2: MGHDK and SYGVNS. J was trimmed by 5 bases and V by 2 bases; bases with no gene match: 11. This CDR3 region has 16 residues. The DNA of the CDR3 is TGTGCCAGCAGTGAACCCAGGACAGGAGTGGGGGAGACCCAGTACTTC. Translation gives CASSEPRTGVGETQYF.

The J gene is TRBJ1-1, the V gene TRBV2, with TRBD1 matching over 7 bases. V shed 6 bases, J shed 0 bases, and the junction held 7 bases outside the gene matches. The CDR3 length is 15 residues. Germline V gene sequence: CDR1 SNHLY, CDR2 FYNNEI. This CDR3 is CASRQGQIMNTEAFF. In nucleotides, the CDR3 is TGTGCCAGCAGGCAGGGACAGATTATGAACACTGAAGCTTTCTTT. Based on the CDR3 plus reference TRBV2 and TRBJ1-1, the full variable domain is EPEVTQTPSHQVTQMGQEVILRCVPISNHLYFYWYRQILGQKVEFLVSFYNNEISEKSEIFDDQFSVERPDGSNFTLKIRSTKLEDSAMYFCASRQGQIMNTEAFFGQGTRLTVV.

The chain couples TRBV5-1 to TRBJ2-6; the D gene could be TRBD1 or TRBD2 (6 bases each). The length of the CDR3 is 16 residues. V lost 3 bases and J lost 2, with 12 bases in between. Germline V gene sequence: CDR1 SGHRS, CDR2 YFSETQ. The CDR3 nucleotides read TGCGCCAGCAGCTGGACGGGGGCTACTGGGGCCAACGTCCTGACTTTC. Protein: CASSWTGATGANVLTF.

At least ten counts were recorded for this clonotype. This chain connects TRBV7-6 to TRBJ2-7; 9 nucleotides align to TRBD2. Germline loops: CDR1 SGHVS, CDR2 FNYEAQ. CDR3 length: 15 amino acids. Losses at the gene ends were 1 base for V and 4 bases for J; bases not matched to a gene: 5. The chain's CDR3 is CASSLGAGGPYEQYF. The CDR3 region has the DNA TGTGCCAGCAGCTTAGGGGCGGGAGGGCCGTACGAGCAGTACTTC.

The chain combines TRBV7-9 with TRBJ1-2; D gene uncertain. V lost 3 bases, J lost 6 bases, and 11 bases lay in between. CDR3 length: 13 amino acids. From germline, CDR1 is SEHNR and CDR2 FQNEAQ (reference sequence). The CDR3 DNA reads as TGTGCCAGCAGCTTGGAACCTCGTGATGGCTACACCTTC. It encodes CASSLEPRDGYTF.

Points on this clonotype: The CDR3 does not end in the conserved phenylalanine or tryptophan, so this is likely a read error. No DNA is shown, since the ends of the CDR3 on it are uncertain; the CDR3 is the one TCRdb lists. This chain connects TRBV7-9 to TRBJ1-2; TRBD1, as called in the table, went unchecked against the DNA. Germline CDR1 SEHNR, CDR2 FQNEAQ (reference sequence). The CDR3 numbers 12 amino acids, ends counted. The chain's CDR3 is CASSLGSGQFFL.

This CDR3 reads CSARGRDEKLFF. The CDR3 bases are TGCAGTGCCAGGGGACGGGATGAAAAACTGTTTTTT. The V gene is TRBV20-1, the J gene TRBJ1-4, with D tentatively TRBD1 (6 bases). The germline CDR1 and CDR2 sequences are DFQATT and SNEGSKA (reference sequence). This CDR3 spans 12 amino acids. V was shortened by 6 bases and J by 6 bases, with 11 bases between the two germline ends.

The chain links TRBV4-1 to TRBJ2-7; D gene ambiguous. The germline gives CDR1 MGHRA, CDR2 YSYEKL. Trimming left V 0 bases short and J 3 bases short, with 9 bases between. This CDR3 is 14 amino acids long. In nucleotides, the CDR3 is TGCGCCAGCAGCCAAGATGGCGGCAGCTACGAGCAGTACTTC. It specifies CASSQDGGSYEQYF.

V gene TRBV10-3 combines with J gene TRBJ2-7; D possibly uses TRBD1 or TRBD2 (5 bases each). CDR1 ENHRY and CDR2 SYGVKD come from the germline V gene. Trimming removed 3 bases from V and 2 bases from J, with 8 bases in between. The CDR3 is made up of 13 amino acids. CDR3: CAISDWGTYEQYF. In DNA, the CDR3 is TGTGCCATCAGTGATTGGGGGACCTACGAGCAGTACTTC.

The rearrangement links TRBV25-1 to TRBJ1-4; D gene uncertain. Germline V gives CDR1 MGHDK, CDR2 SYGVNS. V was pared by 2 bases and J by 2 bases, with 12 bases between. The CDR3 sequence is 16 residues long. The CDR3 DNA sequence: TGTGCCAGCAGTGAAGGCAAGGTCTCGACTAATGAAAAACTGTTTTTT. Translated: CASSEGKVSTNEKLFF.

The CDR3 loop reads CASSYSPGYNEQFF. The DNA for the CDR3 is TGTGCCAGCAGTTACTCACCAGGGTACAATGAGCAGTTCTTC. The chain links TRBV6-5 to TRBJ2-1; D is possibly TRBD1 (5 bases). This CDR3 spans 14 amino acids. Looked up from germline, CDR1 is MNHEY and CDR2 is SVGAGI. Deletions cut 0 bases from V and 4 bases from J, with 7 bases between.

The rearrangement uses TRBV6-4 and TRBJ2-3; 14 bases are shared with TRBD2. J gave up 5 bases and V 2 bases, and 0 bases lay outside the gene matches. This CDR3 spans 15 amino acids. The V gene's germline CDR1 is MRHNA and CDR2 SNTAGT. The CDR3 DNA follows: TGTGCCAGCAGTGACGGGACTAGCGGGGGAGATACGCAGTATTTT. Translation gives CASSDGTSGGDTQYF.

The DNA for the CDR3 is TGCAGTGCTAGTTGGGAGGGGAGCACAGATACGCAGTATTTT. Its translation is CSASWEGSTDTQYF. J is TRBJ2-3 and V is TRBV20-1, with 7 bases fitting TRBD2. The length of the CDR3 is 14 residues. The junction had 3 bases not matched to a gene; V was cut back by 3 bases and J by 0 bases. Germline V lookup: CDR1 DFQATT, CDR2 SNEGSKA (reference sequence).

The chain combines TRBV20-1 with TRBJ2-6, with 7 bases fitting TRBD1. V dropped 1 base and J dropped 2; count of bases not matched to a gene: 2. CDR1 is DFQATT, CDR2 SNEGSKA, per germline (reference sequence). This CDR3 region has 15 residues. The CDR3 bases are TGCAGTGCTAGAGCCACAGGGGCTGGGGCCAACGTCCTGACTTTC. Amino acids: CSARATGAGANVLTF.

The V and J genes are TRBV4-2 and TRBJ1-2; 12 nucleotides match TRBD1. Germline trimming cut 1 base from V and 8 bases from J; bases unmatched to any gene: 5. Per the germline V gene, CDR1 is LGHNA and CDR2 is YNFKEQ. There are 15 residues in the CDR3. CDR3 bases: TGTGCCAGCAGCCAAGCAGGGACAGGGGGCGGGGGCTACACCTTC. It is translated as CASSQAGTGGGGYTF.

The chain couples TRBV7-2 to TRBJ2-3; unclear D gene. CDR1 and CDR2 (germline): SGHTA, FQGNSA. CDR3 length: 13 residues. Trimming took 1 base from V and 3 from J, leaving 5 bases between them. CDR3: CASSLGLTDTQYF. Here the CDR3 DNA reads TGTGCCAGCAGCTTAGGTCTGACAGATACGCAGTATTTT.

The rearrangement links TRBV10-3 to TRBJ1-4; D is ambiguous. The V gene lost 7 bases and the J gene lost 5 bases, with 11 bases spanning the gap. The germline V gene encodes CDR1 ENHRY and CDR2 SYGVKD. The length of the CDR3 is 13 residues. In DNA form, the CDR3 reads TGTGCCATCACCGCGGAACTCAATGAAAAACTGTTTTTT. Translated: CAITAELNEKLFF.

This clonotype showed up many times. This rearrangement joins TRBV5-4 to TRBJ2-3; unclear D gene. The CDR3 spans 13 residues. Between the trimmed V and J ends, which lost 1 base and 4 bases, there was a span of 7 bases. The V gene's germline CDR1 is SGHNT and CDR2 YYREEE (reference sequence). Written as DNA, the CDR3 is TGTGCCAGCAGCTTGATGGCGTCAGATACGCAGTATTTT. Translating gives CASSLMASDTQYF.

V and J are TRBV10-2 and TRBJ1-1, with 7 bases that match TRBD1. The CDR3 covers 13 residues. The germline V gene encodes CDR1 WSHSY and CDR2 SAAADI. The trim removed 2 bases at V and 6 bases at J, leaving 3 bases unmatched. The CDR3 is CASSEAGGAEAFF. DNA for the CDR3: TGCGCCAGCAGTGAGGCAGGGGGAGCTGAAGCTTTCTTT.

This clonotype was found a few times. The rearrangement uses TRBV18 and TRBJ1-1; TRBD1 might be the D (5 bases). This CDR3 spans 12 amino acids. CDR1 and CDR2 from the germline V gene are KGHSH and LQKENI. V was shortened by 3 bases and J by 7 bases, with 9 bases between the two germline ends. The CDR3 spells CASSPRRGEAFF. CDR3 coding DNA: TGTGCCAGCTCACCCCGGAGGGGTGAAGCTTTCTTT.

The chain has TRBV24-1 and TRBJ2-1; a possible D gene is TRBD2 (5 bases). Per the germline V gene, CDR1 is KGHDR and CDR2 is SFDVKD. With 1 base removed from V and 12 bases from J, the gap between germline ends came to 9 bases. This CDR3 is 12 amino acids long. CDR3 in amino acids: CATSDFTGSQFF. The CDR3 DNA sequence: TGTGCCACCAGTGATTTTACGGGGTCGCAGTTCTTC.

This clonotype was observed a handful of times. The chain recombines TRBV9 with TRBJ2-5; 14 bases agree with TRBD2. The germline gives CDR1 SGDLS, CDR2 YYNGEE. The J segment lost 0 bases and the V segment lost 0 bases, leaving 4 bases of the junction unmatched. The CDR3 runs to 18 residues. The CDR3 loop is CASSVGLAGGLYQETQYF. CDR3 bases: TGTGCCAGCAGCGTAGGACTAGCGGGGGGGCTGTACCAAGAGACCCAGTACTTC.

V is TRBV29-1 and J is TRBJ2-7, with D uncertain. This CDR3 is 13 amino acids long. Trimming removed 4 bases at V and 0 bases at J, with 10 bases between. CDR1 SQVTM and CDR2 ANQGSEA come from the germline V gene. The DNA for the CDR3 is TGCAGCGTTGGCCTCAGTCCCTCCTACGAGCAGTACTTC. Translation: CSVGLSPSYEQYF.

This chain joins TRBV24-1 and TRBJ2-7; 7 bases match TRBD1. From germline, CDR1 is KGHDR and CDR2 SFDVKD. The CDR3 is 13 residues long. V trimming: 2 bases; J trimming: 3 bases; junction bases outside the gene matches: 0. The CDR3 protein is CATSDWDSYEQYF. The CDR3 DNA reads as TGTGCCACCAGTGATTGGGACAGCTACGAGCAGTACTTC.

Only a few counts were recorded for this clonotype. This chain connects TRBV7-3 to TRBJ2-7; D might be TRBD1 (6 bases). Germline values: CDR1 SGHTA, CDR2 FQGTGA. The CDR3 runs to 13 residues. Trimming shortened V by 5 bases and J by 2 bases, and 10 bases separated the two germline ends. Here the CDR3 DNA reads TGTGCCAGCAGCCCTGGACAGCCCTACGAGCAGTACTTC. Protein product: CASSPGQPYEQYF.

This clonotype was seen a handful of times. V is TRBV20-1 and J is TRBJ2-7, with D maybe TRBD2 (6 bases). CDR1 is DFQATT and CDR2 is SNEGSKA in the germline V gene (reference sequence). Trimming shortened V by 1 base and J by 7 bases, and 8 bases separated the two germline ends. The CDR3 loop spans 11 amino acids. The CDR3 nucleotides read TGCAGTGCTAGAGTGGGGAGGGAGCAGTACTTC. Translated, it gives CSARVGREQYF.

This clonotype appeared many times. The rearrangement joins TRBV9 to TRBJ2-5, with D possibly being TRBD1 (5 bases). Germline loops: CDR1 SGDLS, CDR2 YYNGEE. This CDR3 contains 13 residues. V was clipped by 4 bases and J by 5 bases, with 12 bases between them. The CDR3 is CASSPSGRETQYF. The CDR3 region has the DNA TGTGCCAGCAGCCCCTCAGGGCGGGAGACCCAGTACTTC. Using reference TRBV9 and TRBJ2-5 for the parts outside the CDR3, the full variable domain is DSGVTQTPKHLITATGQRVTLRCSPRSGDLSVYWYQQSLDQGLQFLIQYYNGEERAKGNILERFSAQQFPDLHSELNLSSLELGDSALYFCASSPSGRETQYFGPGTRLLVL.

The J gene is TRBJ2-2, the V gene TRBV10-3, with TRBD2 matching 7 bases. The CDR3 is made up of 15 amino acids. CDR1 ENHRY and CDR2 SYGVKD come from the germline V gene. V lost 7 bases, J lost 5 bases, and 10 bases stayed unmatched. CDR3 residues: CAINGASGRTGELFF. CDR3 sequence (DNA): TGTGCCATCAACGGTGCTAGCGGACGTACCGGGGAGCTGTTTTTT.